These 5 T cell receptor beta chains were all obtained from the same sample, sequenced in a study of blood T cells in healthy people across ages (dated by TCRdb to the mid-2010s). The library was produced with 5' RACE. Sequencing was performed on an Illumina HiSeq 2500. A second roughly 7 to 11 cycle PCR used a sample-barcoded 5' primer and a J-beta primer mix. TCRdb applied fastp at Q25 and MiXCR to the public reads, then kept only in-frame beta chains. Merged by CDR3 protein, the rows form single entries marked with the most common genes and DNA. In all, the sample holds 800,000 to 950,000 distinct CDR3 sequences, and just under 30% of those were seen once. The leading ten clones occupy roughly a tenth of the sample. This same sample was also part of a study on T cells of mothers and their children.

Sample: blood. The source of these receptors is a woman between 40 and 55 years old in good health.

Note on this clonotype: Its ends do not fully match the called genes, so a read error is possible. The chain joins TRBV7-2 to TRBJ2-7; D may be TRBD1 or TRBD2 (5 bases each). This CDR3 contains 16 residues. Germline CDR1 is SGHTA and CDR2 is FQGNSA. CDR3 amino acids: CAGSLTLTGTSYEQYF. The CDR3 DNA reads as TGTGCCGGCAGCCTGACCTTAACCGGGACGTCCTACGAGCAGTACTTC. The variable domain in full, completed from reference TRBV7-2 and TRBJ2-7, reads GAGVSQSPSNKVTEKGKDVELRCDPISGHTALYWYRQSLGQGLEFLIYFQGNSAPDKSGLPSDRFSAERTGGSVSTLTIQRTQQEDSAVYLCAGSLTLTGTSYEQYFGPGTRLTVT.

At least ten counts were recorded for this clonotype. This chain uses TRBV12-3 or TRBV12-4 with TRBJ1-2; TRBD1 matches at 8 bases. CDR3 length equals 14 residues. V was pared by 2 bases and J by 7 bases, with 6 bases of the junction left unmatched. The CDR3 protein is CASSLTQGAGGYTF. As DNA, the CDR3 is TGTGCCAGCAGTTTAACCCAGGGGGCGGGTGGCTACACCTTC.

The chain is built from TRBV7-2 and TRBJ2-1; D not resolved. The CDR3 is 13 amino acids. The germline V and J ends were trimmed by 7 bases and 0 bases, with 7 bases remaining between them. Germline V gene lookup returns CDR1 SGHTA and CDR2 FQGNSA. This CDR3 reads CASTFSSYNEQFF. The CDR3 coding sequence is TGTGCCAGCACCTTCTCCTCCTACAATGAGCAGTTCTTC.

The rearrangement uses TRBV7-2 and TRBJ1-4; TRBD1 matches at 7 bases. The germline gives CDR1 SGHTA, CDR2 FQGNSA. The CDR3 is 14 residues long. Losses at the gene ends were 1 base for V and 7 bases for J; bases not matched to a gene: 3. The CDR3 DNA sequence: TGTGCCAGCAGCTTAGTCGGGACAGCTGAAAAACTGTTTTTT. It encodes CASSLVGTAEKLFF.

This clonotype has just one count. Mismatch with germline at one junction end may stem from a read error. The CDR3 loop is CAGSFDYEQYF. Written as DNA, the CDR3 is TGTGCCGGCAGCTTTGACTACGAGCAGTACTTC. The chain is built from TRBV7-9 and TRBJ2-5; D not certain. The last part of the DNA fits TRBJ2-7 better; the J call may be wrong. Per the germline V gene, CDR1 is SEHNR and CDR2 is FQNEAQ (reference sequence). CDR3 length: 11 amino acids.